A selection of T cell receptor beta chains follows, all from one sample in a study of T cell repertoires in cytomegalovirus infection. Via MiXCR, TCRdb re-called the reads, giving one row per CDR3 protein. In the table there are under 300,000 distinct CDR3 sequences, about 15% of which are singletons. The specimen sequenced was CD8+ T cells from PBMCs. The receptors originated from a human donor in good health (CMV status not recorded). Some clones in this sample may be carry-over from other donors' samples. CDR3s include the opening cysteine and the closing phenylalanine or tryptophan. The size of a clone is reported for some rows only, either as once, few or many, or as a class for expanded clones.

v_call: TRBV6-5
clone_size: few
cdr3_aa: CASSYYDSNTEAFF

v_call: TRBV7-3
clone_size: few
cdr3_aa: CASSLDRGSEAFF

v_call: TRBV29-1
clone_size: few
cdr3_aa: CSVAGQGAYSEQYF

v_call: TRBV12-3/TRBV12-4
clone_size: .
cdr3_aa: CASSPGAGPETQYF

v_call: TRBV10-3
clone_size: few
cdr3_aa: CAISPYENRDTQYF

v_call: TRBV6-5
clone_size: few
cdr3_aa: CASSPGGRTGELFF

v_call: TRBV5-1
clone_size: .
cdr3_aa: CASSSGGAPEAFF

v_call: TRBV7-9
clone_size: many
cdr3_aa: CASSLQLTGRANEQFF

v_call: TRBV4-1
clone_size: few
cdr3_aa: CASSRGGFTDTQYF

v_call: TRBV20-1
clone_size: .
cdr3_aa: CSARNPGHTSGANVLTF

v_call: TRBV7-4
clone_size: few
cdr3_aa: CASSLSGAHIEAFF

v_call: TRBV7-9
clone_size: .
cdr3_aa: CASSYRDSGANVLTF

v_call: TRBV20-1
clone_size: .
cdr3_aa: CSARDFRGSSNEKLFF

v_call: TRBV7-2
clone_size: many
cdr3_aa: CASSLEGTEYNEQFF

v_call: TRBV12-3/TRBV12-4
clone_size: many
cdr3_aa: CASSLRPVYSNQPQHF

v_call: TRBV28
clone_size: many
cdr3_aa: CASTPGPGVLRFF

v_call: TRBV7-9
clone_size: few
cdr3_aa: CASSLPQGASYTEAFF

v_call: TRBV18
clone_size: few
cdr3_aa: CASSTYSMATDTQYF

v_call: TRBV14
clone_size: few
cdr3_aa: CASSQTSGPTDTQYF

v_call: TRBV7-9
clone_size: .
cdr3_aa: CASRFTSGGQETQYF

v_call: TRBV7-9
clone_size: many
cdr3_aa: CASSRGRVSSYEQYF

v_call: TRBV4-3
clone_size: many
cdr3_aa: CASSPDREMYNSPLHF

v_call: TRBV7-2
clone_size: many
cdr3_aa: CASSLRTGISNQPQHF

v_call: TRBV6-5
clone_size: .
cdr3_aa: CASSYRGTGKLFF

v_call: TRBV7-9
clone_size: .
cdr3_aa: CASSATSGGATSLLYQETQYF

v_call: TRBV6-2/TRBV6-3
clone_size: .
cdr3_aa: CASSPLVYEQYF

v_call: TRBV7-6
clone_size: .
cdr3_aa: CASSPSLGESRLHEQFF

v_call: TRBV29-1
clone_size: few
cdr3_aa: CSVEGGRVGSYEQYF

v_call: TRBV11-2
clone_size: .
cdr3_aa: CASSFKRGYTEKLFF

v_call: TRBV7-6
clone_size: many
cdr3_aa: CASSLGGRSGANVLTF

v_call: TRBV6-1
clone_size: .
cdr3_aa: CASMKGREAGNTEAFF

v_call: TRBV29-1
clone_size: .
cdr3_aa: CSVVVPEAFF

v_call: TRBV7-6
clone_size: .
cdr3_aa: CASSLGPALNEQFF

v_call: TRBV7-6
clone_size: many
cdr3_aa: CASSFTPTGDNGYTF

v_call: TRBV2
clone_size: few
cdr3_aa: CASREQFYSGANVLTF

v_call: TRBV7-4
clone_size: .
cdr3_aa: CASSSSDPGQGNEKLFF

v_call: TRBV10-3
clone_size: .
cdr3_aa: CAISESGTGKGSYEQYF

v_call: TRBV11-1
clone_size: .
cdr3_aa: CASSYRQGRSTDTQYF

v_call: TRBV4-1
clone_size: few
cdr3_aa: CASSQAPSGGRGYTF

v_call: TRBV7-9
clone_size: .
cdr3_aa: CASSPGGANYGYTF